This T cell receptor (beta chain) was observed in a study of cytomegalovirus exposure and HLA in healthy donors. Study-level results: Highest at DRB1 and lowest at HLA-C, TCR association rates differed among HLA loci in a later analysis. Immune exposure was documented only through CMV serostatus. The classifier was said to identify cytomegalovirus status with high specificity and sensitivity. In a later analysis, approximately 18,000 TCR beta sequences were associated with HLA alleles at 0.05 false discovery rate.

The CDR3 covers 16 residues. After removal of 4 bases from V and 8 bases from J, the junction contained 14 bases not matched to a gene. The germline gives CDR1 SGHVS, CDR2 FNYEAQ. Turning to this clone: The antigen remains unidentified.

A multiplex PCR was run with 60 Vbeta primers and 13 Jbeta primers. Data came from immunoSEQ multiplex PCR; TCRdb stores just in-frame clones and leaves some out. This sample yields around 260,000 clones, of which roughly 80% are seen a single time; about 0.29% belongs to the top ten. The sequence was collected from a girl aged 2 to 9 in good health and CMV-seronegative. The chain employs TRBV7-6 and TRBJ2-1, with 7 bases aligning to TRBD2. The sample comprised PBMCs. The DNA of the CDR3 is TGTGCCAGCAGCTCTCGTTTGGGGGAGGGCACCCATGAGCAGTTCTTC. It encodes CASSSRLGEGTHEQFF.